The rows below give T cell receptor beta chains drawn from one sample of a study of beta chain features in type 1 diabetes. TCRdb's copy holds only in-frame clones and misses some; the assay was immunoSEQ multiplex PCR. The sample includes 450,000 or so clones, approximately 10% of them seen just once. Material: naive CD4+ T cells from blood. The origin of the receptors is a woman younger than 30 in good health. The CDR3 runs from the conserved cysteine through the conserved F or W. The D gene is left open where the match is weak. Only part of the rows carry a size: once, few, many, or a class if the clone is expanded.

V gene	J gene	D gene	clone size	CDR3 length	CDR3 protein	CDR3 DNA
TRBV5-4	TRBJ1-2	.	.	13	CASSSDGTYGYTF	TGTGCCAGCAGCTCCGACGGAACCTATGGCTACACCTTC
TRBV4-2	TRBJ2-7	.	.	17	CASSREPRSGDIYEQYF	TGTGCCAGCAGTAGAGAACCCAGAAGCGGAGACATTTACGAGCAGTACTTC
TRBV7-2	TRBJ1-2	.	.	12	CASSRGLYGYTF	TGTGCCAGCAGCCGAGGACTCTATGGCTACACCTTC
TRBV7-9	TRBJ2-1	.	few	13	CASSPRRVNEQFF	TGTGCCAGCAGCCCGCGGCGGGTCAATGAGCAGTTCTTC
TRBV4-1	TRBJ1-3	.	.	17	CASSQDSLHPMGNTIYF	TGCGCCAGCAGCCAAGATAGTTTGCACCCTATGGGAAACACCATATATTTT
TRBV5-1	TRBJ2-2	.	few	16	CASSPLVAANTGELFF	TGCGCCAGCAGCCCTCTTGTAGCGGCGAACACCGGGGAGCTGTTTTTT
TRBV27	TRBJ1-2	TRBD1	.	13	CATARGQNYGYTF	TGTGCCACTGCGCGGGGACAGAACTATGGCTACACCTTC
TRBV27	TRBJ1-1	TRBD1	few	15	CASSYRTGLNTEAFF	TGTGCCAGCAGTTACAGGACAGGACTGAACACTGAAGCTTTCTTT
TRBV5-1	TRBJ2-3	.	few	14	CASSQRDSRDTQYF	TGCGCCAGCAGCCAACGGGATTCAAGAGATACGCAGTATTTT
TRBV29-1	TRBJ1-4	TRBD1	few	13	CSVVTGSNEKLFF	TGCAGCGTTGTGACAGGGTCTAATGAAAAACTGTTTTTT
TRBV6-6	TRBJ2-7	.	.	16	CASSYSLGTDLGEQYF	TGTGCCAGCAGTTACTCATTGGGGACTGACTTGGGCGAGCAGTACTTC
TRBV15	TRBJ1-5	.	few	13	CATSGRANQPQHF	TGTGCCACCAGTGGCAGGGCCAATCAGCCCCAGCATTTT
TRBV18	TRBJ2-7	TRBD2	.	16	CASSRASGRADYEQYF	TGTGCCAGCTCACGAGCGAGCGGGAGGGCCGACTACGAGCAGTACTTC
TRBV2	TRBJ1-4	.	few	13	CASTGTANEKLFF	TGTGCCAGTACCGGGACGGCAAATGAAAAACTGTTTTTT
TRBV10-3	TRBJ2-1	.	few	17	CAISDRGGRSSYNEQFF	TGTGCCATCAGTGATAGGGGGGGACGAAGCTCCTACAATGAGCAGTTCTTC
TRBV11-2	TRBJ2-1	.	.	13	CASSLFPYNEQFF	TGTGCCAGCAGCTTATTTCCCTACAATGAGCAGTTCTTC